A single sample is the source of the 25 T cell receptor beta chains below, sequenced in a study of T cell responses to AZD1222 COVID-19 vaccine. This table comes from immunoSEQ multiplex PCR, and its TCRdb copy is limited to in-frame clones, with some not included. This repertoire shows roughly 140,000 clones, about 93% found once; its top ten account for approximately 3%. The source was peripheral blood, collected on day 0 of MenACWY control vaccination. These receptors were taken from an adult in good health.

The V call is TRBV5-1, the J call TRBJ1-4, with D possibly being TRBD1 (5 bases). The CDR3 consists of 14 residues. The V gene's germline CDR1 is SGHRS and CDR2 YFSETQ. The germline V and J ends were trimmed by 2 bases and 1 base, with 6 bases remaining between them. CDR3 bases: TGCGCCAGCAGCTTTCAGGGAACTAATGAAAAACTGTTTTTT. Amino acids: CASSFQGTNEKLFF.

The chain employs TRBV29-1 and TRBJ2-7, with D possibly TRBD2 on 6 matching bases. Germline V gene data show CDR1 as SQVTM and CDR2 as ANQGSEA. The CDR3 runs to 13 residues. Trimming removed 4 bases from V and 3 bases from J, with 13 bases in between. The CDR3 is CSVAGGSNYEQYF. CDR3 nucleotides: TGCAGCGTTGCTGGGGGGAGTAACTACGAGCAGTACTTC.

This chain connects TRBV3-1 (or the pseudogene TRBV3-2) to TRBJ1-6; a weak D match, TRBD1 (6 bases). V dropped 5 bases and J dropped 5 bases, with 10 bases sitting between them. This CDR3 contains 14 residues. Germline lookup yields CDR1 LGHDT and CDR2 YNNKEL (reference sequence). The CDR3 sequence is CASSWGQNNSPLHF. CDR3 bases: TGTGCCAGCAGCTGGGGACAAAATAATTCACCCCTCCACTTT.

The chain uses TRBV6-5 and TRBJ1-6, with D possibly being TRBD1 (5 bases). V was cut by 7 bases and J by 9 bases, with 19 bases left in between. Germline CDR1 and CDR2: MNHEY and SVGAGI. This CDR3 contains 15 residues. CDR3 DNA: TGTGCCAGCAACCGAGGAGGGGTTTTGGGTTCACCCCTCCACTTT. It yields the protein CASNRGGVLGSPLHF.

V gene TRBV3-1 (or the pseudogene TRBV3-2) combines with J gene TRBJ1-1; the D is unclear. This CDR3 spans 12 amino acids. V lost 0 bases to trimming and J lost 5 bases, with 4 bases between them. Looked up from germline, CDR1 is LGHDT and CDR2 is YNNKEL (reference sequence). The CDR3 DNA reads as TGTGCCAGCAGCCAAGAGAGGACTGAAGCTTTCTTT. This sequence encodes CASSQERTEAFF.

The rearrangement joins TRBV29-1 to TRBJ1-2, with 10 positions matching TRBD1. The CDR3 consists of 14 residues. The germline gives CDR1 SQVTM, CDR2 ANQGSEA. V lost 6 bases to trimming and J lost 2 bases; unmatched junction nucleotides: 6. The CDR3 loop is CSVGTGVENYGYTF. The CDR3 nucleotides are TGCAGCGTAGGGACAGGGGTAGAGAACTATGGCTACACCTTC.

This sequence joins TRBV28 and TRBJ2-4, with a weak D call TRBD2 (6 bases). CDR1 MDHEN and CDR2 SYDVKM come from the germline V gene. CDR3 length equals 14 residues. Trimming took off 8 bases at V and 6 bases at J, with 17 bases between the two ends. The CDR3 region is CASLSGTPRNIQYF. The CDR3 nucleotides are TGTGCCAGCCTCTCCGGGACTCCGCGAAACATTCAGTACTTC.

This chain's CDR3 is CASSGSQIANYGYTF. The CDR3 region has the DNA TGTGCCAGCAGCGGGTCCCAAATAGCTAACTATGGCTACACCTTC. The rearrangement links TRBV9 to TRBJ1-2, with D hard to call. V was pared by 3 bases and J by 0 bases, with 12 bases between. CDR1 and CDR2 (germline): SGDLS, YYNGEE. The CDR3 sequence is 15 residues long. The full variable domain, in which reference TRBV9 and TRBJ1-2 provide the parts outside the CDR3, is DSGVTQTPKHLITATGQRVTLRCSPRSGDLSVYWYQQSLDQGLQFLIQYYNGEERAKGNILERFSAQQFPDLHSELNLSSLELGDSALYFCASSGSQIANYGYTFGSGTRLTVV.

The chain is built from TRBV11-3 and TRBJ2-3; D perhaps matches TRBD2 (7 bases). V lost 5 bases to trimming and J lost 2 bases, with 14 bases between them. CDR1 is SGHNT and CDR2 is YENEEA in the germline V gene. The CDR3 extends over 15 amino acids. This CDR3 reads CASSARGTLTDTQYF. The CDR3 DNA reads TGTGCCAGCAGCGCGCGGGGGACACTCACAGATACGCAGTATTTT.

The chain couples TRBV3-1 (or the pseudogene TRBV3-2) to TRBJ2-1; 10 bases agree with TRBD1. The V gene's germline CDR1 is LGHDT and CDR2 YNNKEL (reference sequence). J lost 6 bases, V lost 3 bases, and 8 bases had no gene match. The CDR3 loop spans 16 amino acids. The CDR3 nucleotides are TGTGCCAGCAGCCAGATTTCGACAGGGGGCATCAATGAGCAGTTCTTC. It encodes CASSQISTGGINEQFF.

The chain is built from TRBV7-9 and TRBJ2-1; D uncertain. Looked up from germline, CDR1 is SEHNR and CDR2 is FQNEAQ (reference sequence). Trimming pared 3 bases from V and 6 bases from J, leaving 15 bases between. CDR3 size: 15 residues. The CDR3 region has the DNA TGTGCCAGCAGCTTTTCCAGTCTCTTCCCCAATGAGCAGTTCTTC. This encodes CASSFSSLFPNEQFF.

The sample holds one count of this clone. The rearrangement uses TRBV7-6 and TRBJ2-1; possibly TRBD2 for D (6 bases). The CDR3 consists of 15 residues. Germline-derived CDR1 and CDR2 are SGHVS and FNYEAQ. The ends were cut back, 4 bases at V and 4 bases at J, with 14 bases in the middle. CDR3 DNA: TGTGCCAGCAGCTCATCTGCGGGAACTTACAATGAGCAGTTCTTC. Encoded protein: CASSSSAGTYNEQFF.

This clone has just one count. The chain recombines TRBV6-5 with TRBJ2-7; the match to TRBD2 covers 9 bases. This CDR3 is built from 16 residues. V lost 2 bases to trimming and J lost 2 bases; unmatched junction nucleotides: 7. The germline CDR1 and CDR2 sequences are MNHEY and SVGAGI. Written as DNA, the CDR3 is TGTGCCAGCAGTTACCGATCGGCGGGAGGGGCCTACGAGCAGTACTTC. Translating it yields CASSYRSAGGAYEQYF.

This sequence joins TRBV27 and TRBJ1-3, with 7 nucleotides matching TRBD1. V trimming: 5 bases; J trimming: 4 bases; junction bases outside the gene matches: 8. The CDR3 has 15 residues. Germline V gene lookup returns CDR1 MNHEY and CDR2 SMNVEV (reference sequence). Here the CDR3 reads CASSRQGLGGNTIYF. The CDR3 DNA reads TGTGCCAGCAGTCGACAGGGACTAGGAGGAAACACCATATATTTT.

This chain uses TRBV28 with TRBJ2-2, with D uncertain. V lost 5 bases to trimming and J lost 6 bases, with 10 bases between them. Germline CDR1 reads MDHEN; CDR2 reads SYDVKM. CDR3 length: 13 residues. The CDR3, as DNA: TGTGCCAGCAGTGAAGGAGAGGCCGGGGAGCTGTTTTTT. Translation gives CASSEGEAGELFF.

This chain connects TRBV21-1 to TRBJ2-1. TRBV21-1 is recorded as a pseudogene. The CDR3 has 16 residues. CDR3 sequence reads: CASSPPSLHQYNEQFF. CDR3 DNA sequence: TGTGCCAGCAGCCCCCCCAGTCTACACCAATACAATGAGCAGTTCTTC.

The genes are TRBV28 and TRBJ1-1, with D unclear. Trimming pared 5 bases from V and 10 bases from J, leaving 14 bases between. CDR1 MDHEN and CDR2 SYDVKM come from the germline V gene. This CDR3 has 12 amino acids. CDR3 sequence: CASSQDPRGAFF. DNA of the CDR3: TGTGCCAGCAGTCAAGACCCACGCGGAGCTTTCTTT.

The CDR3 reads CSATQPTKNEKLFF. The CDR3 DNA is TGCAGCGCCACTCAGCCCACGAAAAATGAAAAACTGTTTTTT. This chain joins TRBV29-1 and TRBJ1-4, with unresolved D. The ends were cut back, 7 bases at V and 5 bases at J, with 17 bases in the middle. The CDR3 has 14 residues. CDR1 is SQVTM, CDR2 ANQGSEA, per germline.

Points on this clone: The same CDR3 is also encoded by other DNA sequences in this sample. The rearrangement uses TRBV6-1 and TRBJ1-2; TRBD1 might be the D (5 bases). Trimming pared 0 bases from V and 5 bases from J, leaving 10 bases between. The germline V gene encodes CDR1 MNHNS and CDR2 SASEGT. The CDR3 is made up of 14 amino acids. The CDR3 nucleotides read TGTGCCAGCAGTGAAGCGCTGGGGGGGTATGGCTACACCTTC. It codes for CASSEALGGYGYTF.

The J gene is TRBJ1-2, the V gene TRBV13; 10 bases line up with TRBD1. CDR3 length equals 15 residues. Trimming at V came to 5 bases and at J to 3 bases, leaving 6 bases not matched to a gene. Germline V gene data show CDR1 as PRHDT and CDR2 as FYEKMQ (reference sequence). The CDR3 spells CASSPRQGADYGYTF. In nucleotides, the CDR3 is TGTGCCAGCAGCCCCAGACAGGGGGCGGACTATGGCTACACCTTC.

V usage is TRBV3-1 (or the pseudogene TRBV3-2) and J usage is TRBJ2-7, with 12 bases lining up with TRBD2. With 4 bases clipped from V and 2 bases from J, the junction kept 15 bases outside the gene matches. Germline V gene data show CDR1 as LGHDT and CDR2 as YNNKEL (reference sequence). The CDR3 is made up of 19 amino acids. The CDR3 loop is CASSPSPGLAGRGAYEQYF. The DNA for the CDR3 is TGTGCCAGCAGCCCGTCCCCCGGACTAGCGGGGAGAGGGGCCTACGAGCAGTACTTC.

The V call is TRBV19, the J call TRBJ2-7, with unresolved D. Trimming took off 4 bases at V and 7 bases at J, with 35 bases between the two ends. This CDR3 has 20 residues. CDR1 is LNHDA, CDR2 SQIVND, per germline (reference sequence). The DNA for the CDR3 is TGTGCCAGTAGTAAACGTCACCCCGGCTCAGCCGTCTCCCGGCTTTGGGAGCAGTACTTC. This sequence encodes CASSKRHPGSAVSRLWEQYF.

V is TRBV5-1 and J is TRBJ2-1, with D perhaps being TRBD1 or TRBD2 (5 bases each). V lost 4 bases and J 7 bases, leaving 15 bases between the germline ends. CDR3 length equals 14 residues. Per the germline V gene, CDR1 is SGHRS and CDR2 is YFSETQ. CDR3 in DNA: TGCGCCAGCAGCCTCCGGGGCCTTGATAATGAGCAGTTCTTC. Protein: CASSLRGLDNEQFF.

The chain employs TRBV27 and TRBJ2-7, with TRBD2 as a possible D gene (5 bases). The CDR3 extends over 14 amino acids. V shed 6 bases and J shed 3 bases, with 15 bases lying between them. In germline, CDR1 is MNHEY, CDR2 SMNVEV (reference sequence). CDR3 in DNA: TGTGCCAGCAGCCCCACCGGGGTGTTCTACGAGCAGTACTTC. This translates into CASSPTGVFYEQYF.

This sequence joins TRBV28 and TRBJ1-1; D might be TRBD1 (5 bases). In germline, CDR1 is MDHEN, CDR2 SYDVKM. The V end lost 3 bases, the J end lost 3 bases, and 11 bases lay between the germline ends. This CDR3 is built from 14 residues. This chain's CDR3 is CASSLGRADTEAFF. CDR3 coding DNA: TGTGCCAGCAGTTTGGGCAGGGCCGACACTGAAGCTTTCTTT.